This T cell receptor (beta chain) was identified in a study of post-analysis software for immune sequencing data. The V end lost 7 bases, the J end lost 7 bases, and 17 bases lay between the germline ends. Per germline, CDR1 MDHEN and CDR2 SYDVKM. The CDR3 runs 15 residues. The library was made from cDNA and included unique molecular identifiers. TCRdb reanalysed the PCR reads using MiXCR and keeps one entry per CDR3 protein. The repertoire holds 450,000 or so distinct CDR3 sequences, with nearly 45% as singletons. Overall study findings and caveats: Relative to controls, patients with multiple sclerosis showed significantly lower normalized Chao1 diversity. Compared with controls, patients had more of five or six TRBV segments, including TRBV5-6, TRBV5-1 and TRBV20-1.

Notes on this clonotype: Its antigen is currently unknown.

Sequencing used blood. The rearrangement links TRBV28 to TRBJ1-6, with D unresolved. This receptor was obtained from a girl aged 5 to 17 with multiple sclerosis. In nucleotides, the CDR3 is TGTGCCAGCACAGTACTGACCGTCGGAAATTCACCCCTCCACTTT. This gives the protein CASTVLTVGNSPLHF.